The 13 T cell receptor beta chains in this list originate from one sample, sequenced in a study of shared clonotypes between healthy human individuals. The protocol was immunoSEQ multiplex PCR, while the TCRdb copy is restricted to in-frame clones and leaves out a portion. The sample includes around 1 million clones, roughly 72% of them seen just once. The source material was memory CD4+ T cells sorted from blood. Subset meaning: CD45RA-negative fraction. The receptor source for this set is a man aged 18 to 29 in good health.

This chain links TRBV18 with TRBJ1-2; 9 bases line up with TRBD1. This CDR3 has 13 residues. Germline lookup yields CDR1 KGHSH and CDR2 LQKENI. After removal of 4 bases from V and 8 bases from J, the junction contained 5 bases not matched to a gene. The CDR3 nucleotides read TGTGCCAGCTCACAGGGGACAGGGTCCGGCTACACCTTC. This encodes CASSQGTGSGYTF.

The chain uses TRBV10-3 and TRBJ2-2; weak D call: TRBD2 (6 bases). The CDR3 has 15 residues. From germline, CDR1 is ENHRY and CDR2 SYGVKD. Trimming removed 6 bases from V and 4 bases from J, with 15 bases in between. This chain's CDR3 is CAIRPPLASTGELFF. The CDR3 DNA reads TGTGCCATCAGACCTCCTCTAGCGAGCACCGGGGAGCTGTTTTTT.

This clone was counted a single time. The chain joins TRBV5-1 to TRBJ1-6; the D is unclear. The V end was cut by 4 bases, the J end by 0 bases, with 14 bases between. Germline V gene sequence: CDR1 SGHRS, CDR2 YFSETQ. CDR3 size: 17 residues. The CDR3 region has the DNA TGCGCCAGCAGCGACGTTGGAACCAGCTCCTATAATTCACCCCTCCACTTT. Its protein product is CASSDVGTSSYNSPLHF. Variable domain in full (rest from reference TRBV5-1 and TRBJ1-6): KAGVTQTPRYLIKTRGQQVTLSCSPISGHRSVSWYQQTPGQGLQFLFEYFSETQRNKGNFPGRFSGRQFSNSRSEMNVSTLELGDSALYLCASSDVGTSSYNSPLHFGNGTRLTVT.

This chain uses TRBV11-2 with TRBJ2-3; the D gene is possibly TRBD2 (6 bases). Deletions cut 5 bases from V and 3 bases from J, with 18 bases between. This CDR3 has 16 residues. Germline V gene data show CDR1 as SGHAT and CDR2 as FQNNGV. The CDR3 DNA reads as TGTGCCAGCAGCCCGGCTTGGCGGGGACGAACAGATACGCAGTATTTT. Translated: CASSPAWRGRTDTQYF.

This chain uses TRBV5-1 with TRBJ2-2; unclear D gene. Trimming shortened V by 0 bases and J by 4 bases, and 10 bases separated the two germline ends. Germline values: CDR1 SGHRS, CDR2 YFSETQ. CDR3 size: 15 residues. DNA of the CDR3: TGCGCCAGCAGCTTGGAGGCCAGTTCCACCGGGGAGCTGTTTTTT. It codes for CASSLEASSTGELFF. The variable domain in full, with the rest retrieved from reference TRBV5-1 and TRBJ2-2, is KAGVTQTPRYLIKTRGQQVTLSCSPISGHRSVSWYQQTPGQGLQFLFEYFSETQRNKGNFPGRFSGRQFSNSRSEMNVSTLELGDSALYLCASSLEASSTGELFFGEGSRLTVL.

This clone was counted once. The genes are TRBV7-9 and TRBJ1-5; weak D call: TRBD1 (6 bases). CDR1 and CDR2 from the germline V gene are SEHNR and FQNEAQ (reference sequence). This CDR3 has 14 amino acids. Trimming shortened V by 1 base and J by 7 bases, and 11 bases separated the two germline ends. CDR3 sequence (DNA): TGTGCCAGCAGCTTAGGTGCAGGGGAACAGCCCCAGCATTTT. It codes for CASSLGAGEQPQHF.

The chain carries TRBV25-1 and TRBJ1-1, with 10 nucleotides matching TRBD1. J lost 5 bases, V lost 10 bases, and 7 bases had no gene match. The CDR3 extends over 13 amino acids. The germline V gene encodes CDR1 MGHDK and CDR2 SYGVNS. The CDR3 is CATRGQGITEAFF. The CDR3 bases are TGTGCCACTCGGGGACAGGGGATTACTGAAGCTTTCTTT.

This clone was seen only a few times. The V gene is TRBV30, the J gene TRBJ1-1; D is unclear. Trimming took off 1 base at V and 7 bases at J, with 10 bases between the two ends. The CDR3 length is 12 residues. Germline lookup yields CDR1 GTSNPN and CDR2 SVGIG (reference sequence). The CDR3 coding sequence is TGTGCCTGGAGTGACGTACACCGTGAAGCTTTCTTT. Protein product: CAWSDVHREAFF.

There are a few counts of this clone. The chain is built from TRBV19 and TRBJ1-5; possible D gene TRBD1, 5 bases. This CDR3 is 13 amino acids long. Deletions cut 2 bases from V and 7 bases from J, with 9 bases between. Germline CDR1 is LNHDA and CDR2 is SQIVND (reference sequence). The CDR3 coding sequence is TGTGCCAGTAGTATAAAGGGGCCACAGCCCCAGCATTTT. Translation gives CASSIKGPQPQHF.

The CDR3 DNA reads TGTGCCAGCAGTGCCGCACAGGGAGTTGGCGGCTACACCTTC. Amino acids: CASSAAQGVGGYTF. This rearrangement joins TRBV28 to TRBJ1-2, with a possible D match to TRBD1 (6 bases). The CDR3 is 14 amino acids. Trimming stripped 5 bases from V and 8 bases from J, with 18 bases between. The germline gives CDR1 MDHEN, CDR2 SYDVKM.

The J gene is TRBJ2-5, the V gene TRBV5-4; weak D call: TRBD1 (5 bases). The CDR3 consists of 12 residues. CDR1 SGHNT and CDR2 YYREEE come from the germline V gene (reference sequence). Trimming left V 9 bases short and J 5 bases short, with 14 bases between. CDR3 coding DNA: TGTGCCACCTCCTTGGGGCGGGAGACCCAGTACTTC. It codes for CATSLGRETQYF.

The chain carries TRBV7-9 and TRBJ2-5, with TRBD1 identical over 8 bases. The trim removed 3 bases at V and 4 bases at J, leaving 10 bases unmatched. CDR3 length: 16 residues. Per germline, CDR1 SEHNR and CDR2 FQNEAQ (reference sequence). As DNA, the CDR3 is TGTGCCAGCAGCTTTCGGACAGGGTGGGCGTTAGAGACCCAGTACTTC. This encodes CASSFRTGWALETQYF.

This chain connects TRBV7-8 to TRBJ1-2, with 7 bases matching TRBD1. Germline V gene lookup returns CDR1 SGHVS and CDR2 FQNEAQ. V shed 1 base and J 6 bases; nucleotides not matched to a gene: 2. This CDR3 contains 13 residues. The DNA for the CDR3 is TGTGCCAGCAGCTTAGTAGGGGGCAATGGCTACACCTTC. Residues: CASSLVGGNGYTF.